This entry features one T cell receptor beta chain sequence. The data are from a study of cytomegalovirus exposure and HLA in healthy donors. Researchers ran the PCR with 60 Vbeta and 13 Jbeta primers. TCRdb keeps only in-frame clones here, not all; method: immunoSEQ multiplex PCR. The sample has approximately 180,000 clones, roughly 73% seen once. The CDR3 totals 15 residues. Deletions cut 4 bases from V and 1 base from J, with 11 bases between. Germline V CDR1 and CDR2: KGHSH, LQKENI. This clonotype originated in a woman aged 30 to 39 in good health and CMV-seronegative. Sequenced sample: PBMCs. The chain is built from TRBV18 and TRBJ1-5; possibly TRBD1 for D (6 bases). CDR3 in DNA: TGTGCCAGCTCACAAACTACAGGGAGCAATCAGCCCCAGCATTTT. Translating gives CASSQTTGSNQPQHF.